This T cell receptor beta chain was profiled in a study of radiotherapy plus CTLA-4 blockade in lung cancer. V was shortened by 2 bases and J by 0 bases, with 8 bases between the two germline ends. The germline V gene encodes CDR1 MNHEY and CDR2 SMNVEV (reference sequence). There are 15 residues in the CDR3. Method: immunoSEQ multiplex PCR; TCRdb's copy keeps in-frame clones and lacks some. Here the sample spans tens of thousands of clones, approximately 80% being singletons. The specimen was peripheral blood, collected from a patient treated with radiotherapy plus ipilimumab. The chain is built from TRBV27 and TRBJ2-1; maybe TRBD2 (5 bases). This TCR came from a human donor with non-small cell lung cancer who had a complete response to radiotherapy plus ipilimumab. CDR3 DNA: TGTGCCAGCAGTTTAAGCGGAAGCTCCTACAATGAGCAGTTCTTC. Translating it yields CASSLSGSSYNEQFF.